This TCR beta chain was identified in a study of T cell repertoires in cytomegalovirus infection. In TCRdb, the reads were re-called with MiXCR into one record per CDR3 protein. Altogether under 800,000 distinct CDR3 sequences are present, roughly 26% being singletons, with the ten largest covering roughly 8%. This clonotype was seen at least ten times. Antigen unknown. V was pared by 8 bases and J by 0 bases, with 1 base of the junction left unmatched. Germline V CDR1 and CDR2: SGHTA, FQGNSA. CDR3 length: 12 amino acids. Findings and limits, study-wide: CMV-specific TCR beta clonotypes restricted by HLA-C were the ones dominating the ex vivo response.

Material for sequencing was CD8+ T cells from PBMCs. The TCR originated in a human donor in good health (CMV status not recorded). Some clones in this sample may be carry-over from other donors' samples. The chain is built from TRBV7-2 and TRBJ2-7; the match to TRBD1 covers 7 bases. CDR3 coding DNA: TGTGCCAGCCGGGACAGCTCCTACGAGCAGTACTTC. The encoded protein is CASRDSSYEQYF.